One T cell receptor beta chain is described in this entry. The sample comes from a study of shared clonotypes between healthy human individuals. Clones were read by immunoSEQ multiplex PCR, and TCRdb kept only the in-frame ones, dropping some. The data contain about 2 million clones, about 95% of them seen just once; the ten biggest clones take up more than 0.1%. This receptor was taken from a man aged 18-30 years in good health. Sequencing was performed on naive CD4+ T cells sorted from blood. Subset specified: CD45RA+ positively selected.

This chain's CDR3 is CASSYSFSGLETQYF. The CDR3 nucleotides are TGTGCCAGCAGTTACTCATTTAGCGGGTTAGAGACCCAGTACTTC. The gene calls are TRBV6-5 and TRBJ2-5, with 7 bases that match TRBD2. With V trimmed by 0 bases and J by 4 bases, 5 bases remained unmatched. Germline CDR1 reads MNHEY; CDR2 reads SVGAGI. CDR3 length: 15 amino acids.